The text below deals with one T cell receptor (beta chain). Generated by immunoSEQ multiplex PCR, the TCRdb table keeps only in-frame clones and is missing some. The top ten clones hold under 3% of a sample with 300,000 to 400,000 clones, 70% to 90% of them seen once. These data come from a study of blood T cell repertoires in COVID-19. Trimming cost V 5 bases and J 6 bases, with 17 bases left between them. The CDR3 loop spans 15 amino acids. Looked up from germline, CDR1 is MNHNY and CDR2 is SVGAGI (reference sequence). Input material: peripheral blood. The rearrangement links TRBV6-6 to TRBJ1-5; weak D call: TRBD1 (6 bases). The clonotype was recovered from a woman aged 55-75 years with COVID-19, enrolled during active disease. This CDR3 is CASSTTGMVGQPQHF. In nucleotides, the CDR3 is TGTGCCAGCAGTACTACAGGGATGGTCGGTCAGCCCCAGCATTTT.